These 10 T cell receptor beta chains share one sample of origin, sequenced in a study of cytomegalovirus exposure and HLA in healthy donors. PCR involved 60 Vbeta and 13 Jbeta primers. Sequenced by immunoSEQ multiplex PCR; TCRdb stores in-frame clones only, minus some. The sample holds some 140,000 clones, around 80% seen once. Specimen: PBMCs. The receptor set was obtained from a woman aged 40-49 years in good health and CMV-seronegative.

This chain's CDR3 is CASSPRVPSGSWEQYF. CDR3 nucleotide sequence: TGTGCCAGCAGCCCTAGGGTCCCTAGCGGGAGTTGGGAGCAGTACTTC. This chain connects TRBV4-2 to TRBJ2-7; 10 bases line up with TRBD2. With 4 bases clipped from V and 7 bases from J, the junction kept 13 bases outside the gene matches. This CDR3 is 16 amino acids long. The germline gives CDR1 LGHNA, CDR2 YNFKEQ.

The CDR3 loop is CASSYGIGVVDTEAFF. The DNA of the CDR3 is TGTGCCAGCAGTTACGGTATCGGGGTAGTGGACACTGAAGCTTTCTTT. This chain uses TRBV6-5 with TRBJ1-1; D gene ambiguous. Germline CDR1 and CDR2: MNHEY and SVGAGI. The V gene lost 2 bases and the J gene lost 3 bases, with 16 bases spanning the gap. This CDR3 spans 16 amino acids.

V gene TRBV27 combines with J gene TRBJ1-5, with 7 positions matching TRBD1. Trimming took 1 base from V and 3 from J; bases not matched to a gene: 6. The CDR3 totals 16 residues. Germline V gives CDR1 MNHEY, CDR2 SMNVEV (reference sequence). The CDR3: CASSLFGTENNQPQHF. The CDR3 DNA reads as TGTGCCAGCAGTTTATTCGGGACAGAGAACAATCAGCCCCAGCATTTT.

V and J are TRBV6-5 and TRBJ2-3, with D perhaps TRBD2 (5 bases). CDR1 MNHEY and CDR2 SVGAGI come from the germline V gene. The CDR3 totals 14 residues. The ends were cut back, 6 bases at V and 1 base at J, with 11 bases in the middle. CDR3 bases: TGTGCCAGCAGACGGGGTGCTCGCACAGATACGCAGTATTTT. As protein: CASRRGARTDTQYF.

V and J are TRBV10-3 and TRBJ2-6, with D unresolved. Trimming cost V 3 bases and J 4 bases, with 10 bases left between them. CDR1 and CDR2 (germline): ENHRY, SYGVKD. CDR3 size: 15 residues. CDR3 in DNA: TGTGCCATCAGTGACGGTGAGGCAGGGGCCAACGTCCTGACTTTC. Translated, it gives CAISDGEAGANVLTF.

The V and J genes are TRBV15 and TRBJ2-5; 8 nucleotides match TRBD2. CDR1 is LNHNV and CDR2 is YYDKDF in the germline V gene (reference sequence). V lost 3 bases and J lost 5; bases outside the gene matches: 8. CDR3 size: 15 residues. CDR3 nucleotides: TGTGCCACCAGCAGGGACCCTGGCGGGGGGGAGACCCAGTACTTC. Encoded protein: CATSRDPGGGETQYF.

This clone was observed a few times. The chain links TRBV4-1 to TRBJ2-5; D is unclear. Germline loops: CDR1 MGHRA, CDR2 YSYEKL. The CDR3 contains 13 residues. Trimming took off 0 bases at V and 3 bases at J, with 5 bases between the two ends. The DNA of the CDR3 is TGCGCCAGCAGCCAAGATGGAGAAGAGACCCAGTACTTC. This sequence encodes CASSQDGEETQYF.

The chain has TRBV28 and TRBJ2-2; 9 positions agree with TRBD1. Germline CDR1 and CDR2: MDHEN and SYDVKM. The V gene end was trimmed by 1 base and the J gene end by 6 bases; junction bases not matched to a gene: 6. The CDR3 spans 16 residues. CDR3 nucleotides: TGTGCCAGCAGTTTATCAAGGACAGGGGTTTCCGGGGAGCTGTTTTTT. This gives the protein CASSLSRTGVSGELFF. Supplemented by reference TRBV28 and TRBJ2-2, the full variable domain reads DVKVTQSSRYLVKRTGEKVFLECVQDMDHENMFWYRQDPGLGLRLIYFSYDVKMKEKGDIPEGYSVSREKKERFSLILESASTNQTSMYLCASSLSRTGVSGELFFGEGSRLTVL.

The CDR3 DNA reads as TGTGGAGGCAGTATCTCTGGAAACACCATATATTTT. Amino acid sequence: CGGSISGNTIYF. V and J are TRBV30 and TRBJ1-3; D call uncertain. The CDR3 extends over 12 amino acids. From germline, CDR1 is GTSNPN and CDR2 SVGIG (reference sequence).

The rearrangement joins TRBV25-1 to TRBJ1-6; D is ambiguous. The germline V gene encodes CDR1 MGHDK and CDR2 SYGVNS. There are 15 residues in the CDR3. V was cut by 9 bases and J by 6 bases, with 18 bases left in between. CDR3 nucleotides: TGTGCCAGTGAAACCGGCCAGGCCTTTAATTCACCCCTCCACTTT. Its translation: CASETGQAFNSPLHF.